This T cell receptor beta chain was sequenced for a study of cytomegalovirus exposure and HLA in healthy donors. General study findings and limits: A later analysis showed that HLA-associated TCR beta chains had undergone more clonal expansion than equally common others. In a later analysis, CMV-associated beta chains were mostly HLA-associated, it appeared.

The PCR made use of 60 Vbeta and 13 Jbeta primers. The protocol was immunoSEQ multiplex PCR, while the TCRdb copy is restricted to in-frame clones and leaves out a portion. The sample carries about 130,000 clones, more than 75% recorded once. Germline CDR1 and CDR2: SQVTM and ANQGSEA. This CDR3 is built from 14 residues. J was trimmed by 4 bases and V by 5 bases; bases with no gene match: 5. A remark on this clone: Its antigen is not identified.

The chain couples TRBV29-1 to TRBJ2-2, with 9 bases identical to TRBD1. This clonotype was sampled from a woman aged 25 to 45 in good health and CMV-seronegative. The specimen was PBMCs. The CDR3 reads CSVLGQGVTGELFF. CDR3 bases: TGCAGCGTTTTGGGACAGGGTGTCACCGGGGAGCTGTTTTTT.